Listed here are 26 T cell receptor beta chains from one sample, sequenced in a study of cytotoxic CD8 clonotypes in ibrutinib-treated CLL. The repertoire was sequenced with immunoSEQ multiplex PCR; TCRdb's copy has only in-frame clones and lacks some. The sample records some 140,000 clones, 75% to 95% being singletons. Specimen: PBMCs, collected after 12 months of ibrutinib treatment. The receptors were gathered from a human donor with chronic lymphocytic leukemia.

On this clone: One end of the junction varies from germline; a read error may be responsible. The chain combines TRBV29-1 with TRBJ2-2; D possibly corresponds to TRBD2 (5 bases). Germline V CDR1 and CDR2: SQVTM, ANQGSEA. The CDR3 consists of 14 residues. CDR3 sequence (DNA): TGCAGCGCTGAACACGGAGGAAACACCGGGGAGCTGTTTTTT. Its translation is CSAEHGGNTGELFF.

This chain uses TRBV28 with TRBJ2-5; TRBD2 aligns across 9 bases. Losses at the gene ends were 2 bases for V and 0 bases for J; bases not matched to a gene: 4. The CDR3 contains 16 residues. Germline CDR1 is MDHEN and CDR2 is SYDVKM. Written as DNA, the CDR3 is TGTGCCAGCAGTTTAGCAACTAGCGGGTACCAAGAGACCCAGTACTTC. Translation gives CASSLATSGYQETQYF.

CDR3 protein: CASGQESSYNEQFF. CDR3 sequence (DNA): TGCGCCAGCGGACAGGAAAGCTCCTACAATGAGCAGTTCTTC. V usage is TRBV5-1 and J usage is TRBJ2-1, with 7 bases identical to TRBD1. This CDR3 region has 14 residues. The germline CDR1 and CDR2 sequences are SGHRS and YFSETQ. V was clipped by 7 bases and J by 0 bases; unmatched bases: 4. Full variable domain (outside the CDR3, taken from reference TRBV5-1 and TRBJ2-1): KAGVTQTPRYLIKTRGQQVTLSCSPISGHRSVSWYQQTPGQGLQFLFEYFSETQRNKGNFPGRFSGRQFSNSRSEMNVSTLELGDSALYLCASGQESSYNEQFFGPGTRLTVL.

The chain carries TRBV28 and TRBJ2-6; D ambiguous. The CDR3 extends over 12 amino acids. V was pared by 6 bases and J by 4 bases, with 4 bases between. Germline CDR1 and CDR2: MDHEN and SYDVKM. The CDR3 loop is CASRAGANVLTF. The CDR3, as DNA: TGTGCCAGCAGAGCCGGGGCCAACGTCCTGACTTTC. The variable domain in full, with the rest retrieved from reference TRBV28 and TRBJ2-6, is DVKVTQSSRYLVKRTGEKVFLECVQDMDHENMFWYRQDPGLGLRLIYFSYDVKMKEKGDIPEGYSVSREKKERFSLILESASTNQTSMYLCASRAGANVLTFGAGSRLTVL.

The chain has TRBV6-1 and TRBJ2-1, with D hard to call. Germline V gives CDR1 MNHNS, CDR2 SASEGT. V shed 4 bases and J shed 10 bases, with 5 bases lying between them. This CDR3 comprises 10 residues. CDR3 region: CASSAPEQFF. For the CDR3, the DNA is TGTGCCAGCAGTGCCCCGGAGCAGTTCTTC.

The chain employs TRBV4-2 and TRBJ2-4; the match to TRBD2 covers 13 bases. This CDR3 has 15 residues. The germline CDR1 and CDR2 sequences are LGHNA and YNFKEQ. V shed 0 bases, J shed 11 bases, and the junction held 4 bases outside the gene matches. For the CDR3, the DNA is TGTGCCAGCAGCCAAGACCCACTAGCGGGGGGGCTTCAGTACTTC. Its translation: CASSQDPLAGGLQYF.

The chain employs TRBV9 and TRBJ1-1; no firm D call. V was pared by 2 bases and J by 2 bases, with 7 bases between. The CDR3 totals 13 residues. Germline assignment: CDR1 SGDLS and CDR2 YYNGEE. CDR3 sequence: CASSVEKNTEAFF. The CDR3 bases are TGTGCCAGCAGCGTCGAGAAAAACACTGAAGCTTTCTTT.

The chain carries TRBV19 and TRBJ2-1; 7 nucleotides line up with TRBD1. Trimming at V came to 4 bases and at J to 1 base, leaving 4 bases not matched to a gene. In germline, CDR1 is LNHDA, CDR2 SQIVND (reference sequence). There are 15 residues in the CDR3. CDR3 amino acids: CASSKQGRSYNEQFF. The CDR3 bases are TGTGCCAGTAGTAAACAGGGGAGATCCTACAATGAGCAGTTCTTC.

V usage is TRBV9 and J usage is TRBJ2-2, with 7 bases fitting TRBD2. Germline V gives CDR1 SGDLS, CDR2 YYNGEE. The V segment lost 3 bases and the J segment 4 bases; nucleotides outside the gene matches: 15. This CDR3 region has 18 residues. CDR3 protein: CASSEGSGGRRSTGELFF. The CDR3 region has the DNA TGTGCCAGCAGCGAGGGGTCGGGAGGCCGGAGGTCCACCGGGGAGCTGTTTTTT.

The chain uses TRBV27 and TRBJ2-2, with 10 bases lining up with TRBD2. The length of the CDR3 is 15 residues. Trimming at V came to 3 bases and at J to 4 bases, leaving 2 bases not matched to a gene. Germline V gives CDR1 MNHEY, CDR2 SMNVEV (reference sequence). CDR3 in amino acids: CASSLTSGFTGELFF. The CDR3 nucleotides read TGTGCCAGCAGTTTGACTAGCGGGTTCACCGGGGAGCTGTTTTTT.

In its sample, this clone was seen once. CDR3 DNA sequence: TGCGCCAGCAGCCTTGACAGCCTCTCGGGTGGAAACACCATATATTTT. It encodes CASSLDSLSGGNTIYF. The V and J genes are TRBV5-1 and TRBJ1-3; a possible D gene is TRBD1 (5 bases). CDR1 is SGHRS and CDR2 is YFSETQ in the germline V gene. V was shortened by 4 bases and J by 3 bases, with 17 bases between the two germline ends. CDR3 length: 16 residues.

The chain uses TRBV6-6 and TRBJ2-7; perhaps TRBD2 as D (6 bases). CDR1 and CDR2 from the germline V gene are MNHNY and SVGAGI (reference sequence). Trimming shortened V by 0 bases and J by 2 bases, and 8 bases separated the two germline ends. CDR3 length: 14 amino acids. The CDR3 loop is CASSYSAGTYEQYF. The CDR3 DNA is TGTGCCAGCAGTTACTCGGCGGGGACCTACGAGCAGTACTTC.

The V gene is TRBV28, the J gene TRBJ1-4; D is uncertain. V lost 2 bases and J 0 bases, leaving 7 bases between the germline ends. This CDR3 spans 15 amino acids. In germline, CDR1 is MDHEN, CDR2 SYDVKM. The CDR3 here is CASSLLVATNEKLFF. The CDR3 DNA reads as TGTGCCAGCAGTTTACTTGTTGCAACTAATGAAAAACTGTTTTTT.

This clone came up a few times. The CDR3 DNA is TGTGCCAGCAGAACTGGTGGCAGGGGGACAGAGACCCAGTACTTC. Protein product: CASRTGGRGTETQYF. The rearrangement uses TRBV11-2 and TRBJ2-5; 7 nucleotides match TRBD1. The J segment lost 4 bases and the V segment lost 6 bases, leaving 11 bases of the junction unmatched. The CDR3 consists of 15 residues. The germline V gene has CDR1 SGHAT and CDR2 FQNNGV.

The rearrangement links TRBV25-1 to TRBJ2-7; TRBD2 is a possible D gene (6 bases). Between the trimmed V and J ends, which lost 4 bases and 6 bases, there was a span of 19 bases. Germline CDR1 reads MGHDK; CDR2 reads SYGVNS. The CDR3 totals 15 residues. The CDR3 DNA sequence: TGTGCCAGCAGTGCCACCGGGCCGGGAGAGGGCGAGCAGTACTTC. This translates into CASSATGPGEGEQYF.

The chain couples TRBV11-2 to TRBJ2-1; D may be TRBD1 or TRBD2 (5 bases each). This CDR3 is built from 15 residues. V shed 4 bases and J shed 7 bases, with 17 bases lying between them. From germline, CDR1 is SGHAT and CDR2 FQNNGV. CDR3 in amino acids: CASSSRRGVTNEQFF. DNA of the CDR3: TGTGCCAGCAGCTCCCGGAGAGGGGTTACGAATGAGCAGTTCTTC.

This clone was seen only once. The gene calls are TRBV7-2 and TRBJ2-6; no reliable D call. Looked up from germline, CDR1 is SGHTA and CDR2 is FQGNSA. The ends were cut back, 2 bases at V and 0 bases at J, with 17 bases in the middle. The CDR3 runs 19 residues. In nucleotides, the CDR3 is TGTGCCAGCAGCTTATATCCAGGCCTCTATCACTCTGGGGCCAACGTCCTGACTTTC. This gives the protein CASSLYPGLYHSGANVLTF.

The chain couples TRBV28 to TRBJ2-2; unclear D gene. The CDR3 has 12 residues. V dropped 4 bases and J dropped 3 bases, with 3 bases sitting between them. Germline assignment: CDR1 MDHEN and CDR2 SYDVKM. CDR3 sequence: CASSSYTGELFF. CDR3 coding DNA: TGTGCCAGCAGTTCCTACACCGGGGAGCTGTTTTTT.

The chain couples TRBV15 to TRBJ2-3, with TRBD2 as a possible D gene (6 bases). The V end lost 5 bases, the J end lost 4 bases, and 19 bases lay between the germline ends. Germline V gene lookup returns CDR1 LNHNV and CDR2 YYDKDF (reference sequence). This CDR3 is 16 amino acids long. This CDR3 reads CATSVQGGMGSDTQYF. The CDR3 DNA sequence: TGTGCCACCAGCGTTCAGGGCGGGATGGGCTCAGATACGCAGTATTTT.

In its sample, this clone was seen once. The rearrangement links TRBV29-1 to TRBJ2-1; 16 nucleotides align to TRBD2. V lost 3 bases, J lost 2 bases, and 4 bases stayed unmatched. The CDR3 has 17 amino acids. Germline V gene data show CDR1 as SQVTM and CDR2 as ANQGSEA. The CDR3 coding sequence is TGCAGCGTTGAGGGACTAGCGGGAGGGCCGGCCTACAATGAGCAGTTCTTC. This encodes CSVEGLAGGPAYNEQFF.

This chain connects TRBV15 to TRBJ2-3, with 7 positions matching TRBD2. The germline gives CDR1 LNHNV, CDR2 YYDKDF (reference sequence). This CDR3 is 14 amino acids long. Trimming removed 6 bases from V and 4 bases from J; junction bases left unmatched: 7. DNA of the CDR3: TGTGCCACCAGGTCAGGTCGGGAGGCAGATACGCAGTATTTT. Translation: CATRSGREADTQYF.

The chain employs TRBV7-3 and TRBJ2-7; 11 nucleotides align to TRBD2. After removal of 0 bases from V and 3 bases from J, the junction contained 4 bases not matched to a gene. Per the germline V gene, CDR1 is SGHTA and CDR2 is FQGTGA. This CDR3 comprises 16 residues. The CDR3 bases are TGTGCCAGCAGCTTAACTGGACTAGCGGGCGACTACGAGCAGTACTTC. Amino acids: CASSLTGLAGDYEQYF.

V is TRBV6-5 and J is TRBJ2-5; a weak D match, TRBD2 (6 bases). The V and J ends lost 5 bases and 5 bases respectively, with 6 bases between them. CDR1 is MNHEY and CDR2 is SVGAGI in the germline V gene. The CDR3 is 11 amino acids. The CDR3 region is CASSRGETQYF. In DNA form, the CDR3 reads TGTGCCAGCAGTCGGGGGGAGACCCAGTACTTC.

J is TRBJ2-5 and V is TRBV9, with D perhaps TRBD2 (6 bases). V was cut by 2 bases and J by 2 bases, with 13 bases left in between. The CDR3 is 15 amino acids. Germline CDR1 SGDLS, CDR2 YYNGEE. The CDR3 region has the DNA TGTGCCAGCAGCGTCCAGGCGGGAAAACAAGAGACCCAGTACTTC. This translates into CASSVQAGKQETQYF. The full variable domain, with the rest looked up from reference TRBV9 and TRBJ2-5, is DSGVTQTPKHLITATGQRVTLRCSPRSGDLSVYWYQQSLDQGLQFLIQYYNGEERAKGNILERFSAQQFPDLHSELNLSSLELGDSALYFCASSVQAGKQETQYFGPGTRLLVL.

CDR3 sequence (DNA): TGCGCCAGCAGCGGCGGCCTAGTCTACAATGAGCAGTTCTTC. Residues: CASSGGLVYNEQFF. V gene TRBV5-1 combines with J gene TRBJ2-1; D gene unclear. The CDR3 runs to 14 residues. Trimming took off 4 bases at V and 3 bases at J, with 11 bases between the two ends. Germline V lookup: CDR1 SGHRS, CDR2 YFSETQ.

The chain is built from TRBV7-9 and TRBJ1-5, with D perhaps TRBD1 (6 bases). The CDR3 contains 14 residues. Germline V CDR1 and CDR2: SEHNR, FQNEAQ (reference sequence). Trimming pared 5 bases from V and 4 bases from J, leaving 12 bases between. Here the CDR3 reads CASSITQGNQPQHF. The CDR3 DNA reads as TGTGCCAGCAGCATTACTCAGGGGAATCAGCCCCAGCATTTT.